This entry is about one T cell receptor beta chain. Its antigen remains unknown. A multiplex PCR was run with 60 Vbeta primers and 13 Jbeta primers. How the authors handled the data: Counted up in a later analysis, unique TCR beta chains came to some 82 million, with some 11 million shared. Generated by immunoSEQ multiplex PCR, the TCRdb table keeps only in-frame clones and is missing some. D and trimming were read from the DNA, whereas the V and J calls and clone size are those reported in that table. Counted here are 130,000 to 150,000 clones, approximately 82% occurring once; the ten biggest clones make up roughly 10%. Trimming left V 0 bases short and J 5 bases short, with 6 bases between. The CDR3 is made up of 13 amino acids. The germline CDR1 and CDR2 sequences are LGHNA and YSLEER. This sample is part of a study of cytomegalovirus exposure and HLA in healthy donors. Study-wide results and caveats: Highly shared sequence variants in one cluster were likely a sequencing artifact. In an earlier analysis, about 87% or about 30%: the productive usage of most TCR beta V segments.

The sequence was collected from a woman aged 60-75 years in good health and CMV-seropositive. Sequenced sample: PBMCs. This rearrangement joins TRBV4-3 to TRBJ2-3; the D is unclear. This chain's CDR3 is CASSQDLVDTQYF. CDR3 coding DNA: TGCGCCAGCAGCCAAGATTTAGTAGATACGCAGTATTTT.